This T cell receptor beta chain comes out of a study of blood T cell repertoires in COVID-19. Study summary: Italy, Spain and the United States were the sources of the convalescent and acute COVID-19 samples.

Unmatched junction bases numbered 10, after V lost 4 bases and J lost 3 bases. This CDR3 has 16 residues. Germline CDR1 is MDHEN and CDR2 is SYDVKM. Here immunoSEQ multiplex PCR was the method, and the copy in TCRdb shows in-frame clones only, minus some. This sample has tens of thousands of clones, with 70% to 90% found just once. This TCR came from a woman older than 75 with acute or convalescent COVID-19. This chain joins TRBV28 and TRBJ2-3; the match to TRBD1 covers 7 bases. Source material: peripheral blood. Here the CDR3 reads CASSSRGDSNTDTQYF. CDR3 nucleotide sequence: TGTGCCAGCAGTTCCAGAGGGGACAGTAATACAGATACGCAGTATTTT.